This T cell receptor beta chain was sequenced in a study of blood T cell repertoires in COVID-19. On the study more broadly: Acute and convalescent COVID-19 specimens originated in the United States, Italy and Spain. Sources were T cells, B-cell-depleted T cells, or PBMCs; the material itself was cDNA or gDNA.

The CDR3 runs to 11 residues. CDR1 DFQATT and CDR2 SNEGSKA come from the germline V gene (reference sequence). Trimming stripped 4 bases from V and 4 bases from J, with 8 bases between. How the authors handled the data: Estimates of nucleated cell counts were drawn from the amplification of reference gene primers. Libraries were prepared by immunoSEQ multiplex PCR; TCRdb keeps only in-frame clonotypes and omits some of them. Clonal size and the V and J genes are those of that table, whereas D and trimming came from the DNA. Of about 240,000 clones listed, approximately 86% were seen once; the top ten hold under 9%.

The rearrangement uses TRBV20-1 and TRBJ2-7; possible D gene TRBD1, 6 bases. The source is a woman between 65 and 79 years old with active or convalescent COVID-19. Input material: peripheral blood. In nucleotides, the CDR3 is TGCAGTGCTAACAGGGTTTACGAGCAGTACTTC. Translating it yields CSANRVYEQYF.